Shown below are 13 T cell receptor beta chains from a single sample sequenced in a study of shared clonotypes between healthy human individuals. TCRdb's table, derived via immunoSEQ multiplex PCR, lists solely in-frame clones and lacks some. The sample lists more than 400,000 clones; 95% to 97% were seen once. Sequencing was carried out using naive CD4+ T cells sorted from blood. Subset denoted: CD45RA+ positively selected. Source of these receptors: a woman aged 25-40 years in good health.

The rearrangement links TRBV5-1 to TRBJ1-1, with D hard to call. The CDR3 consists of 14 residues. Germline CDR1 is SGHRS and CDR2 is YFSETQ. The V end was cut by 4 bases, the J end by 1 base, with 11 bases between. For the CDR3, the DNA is TGCGCCAGCAGCCTGTCCCCGGAGAACACTGAAGCTTTCTTT. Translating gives CASSLSPENTEAFF.

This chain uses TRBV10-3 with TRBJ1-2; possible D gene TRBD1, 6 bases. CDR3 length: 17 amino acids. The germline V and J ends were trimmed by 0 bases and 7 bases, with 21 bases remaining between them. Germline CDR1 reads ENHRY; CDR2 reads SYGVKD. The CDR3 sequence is CAISESVRVGGASGYTF. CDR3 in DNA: TGTGCCATCAGTGAGTCGGTTCGCGTTGGGGGGGCGAGTGGCTACACCTTC.

CDR3 amino acids: CASSLAGGASTDTQYF. In DNA form, the CDR3 reads TGCGCCAGCAGCTTGGCCGGGGGCGCAAGCACAGATACGCAGTATTTT. The V call is TRBV5-1, the J call TRBJ2-3, with D tentatively TRBD1 or TRBD2 (6 bases each). V lost 0 bases to trimming and J lost 0 bases, with 11 bases between them. The germline gives CDR1 SGHRS, CDR2 YFSETQ. This CDR3 is 16 amino acids long.

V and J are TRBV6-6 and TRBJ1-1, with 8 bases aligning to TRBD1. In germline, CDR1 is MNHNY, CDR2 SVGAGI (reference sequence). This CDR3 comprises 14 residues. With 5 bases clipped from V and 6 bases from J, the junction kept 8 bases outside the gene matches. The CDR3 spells CASSKGQAKPEAFF. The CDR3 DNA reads TGTGCCAGCAGTAAGGGACAGGCGAAGCCTGAAGCTTTCTTT.

The CDR3 protein is CAWGQYNEQFF. The CDR3 bases are TGTGCCTGGGGACAGTACAATGAGCAGTTCTTC. The gene calls are TRBV30 and TRBJ2-1, with D maybe TRBD1 (6 bases). The CDR3 has 11 amino acids. V was trimmed by 5 bases and J by 4 bases, leaving 6 bases between them. Per the germline V gene, CDR1 is GTSNPN and CDR2 is SVGIG (reference sequence).

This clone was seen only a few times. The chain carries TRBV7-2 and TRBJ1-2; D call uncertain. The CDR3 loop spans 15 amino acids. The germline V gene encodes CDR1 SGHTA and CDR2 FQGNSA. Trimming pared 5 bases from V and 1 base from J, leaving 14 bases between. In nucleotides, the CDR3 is TGTGCCAGCAGCCGGGCAGCACCTAGTAACTATGGCTACACCTTC. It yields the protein CASSRAAPSNYGYTF.

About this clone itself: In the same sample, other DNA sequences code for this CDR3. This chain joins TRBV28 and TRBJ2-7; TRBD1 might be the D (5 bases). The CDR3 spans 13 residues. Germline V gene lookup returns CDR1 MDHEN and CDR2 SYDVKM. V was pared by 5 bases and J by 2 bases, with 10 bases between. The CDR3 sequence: CASSLQGTYEQYF. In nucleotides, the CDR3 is TGTGCCAGCAGTCTTCAGGGCACCTACGAGCAGTACTTC. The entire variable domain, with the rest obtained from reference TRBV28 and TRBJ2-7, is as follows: DVKVTQSSRYLVKRTGEKVFLECVQDMDHENMFWYRQDPGLGLRLIYFSYDVKMKEKGDIPEGYSVSREKKERFSLILESASTNQTSMYLCASSLQGTYEQYFGPGTRLTVT.

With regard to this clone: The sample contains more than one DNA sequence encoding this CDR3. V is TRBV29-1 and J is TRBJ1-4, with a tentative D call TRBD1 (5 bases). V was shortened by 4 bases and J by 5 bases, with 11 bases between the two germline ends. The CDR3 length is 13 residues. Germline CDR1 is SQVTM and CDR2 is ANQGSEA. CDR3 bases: TGCAGCGTTGCAAGGCAGGGCAATGAAAAACTGTTTTTT. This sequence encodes CSVARQGNEKLFF.

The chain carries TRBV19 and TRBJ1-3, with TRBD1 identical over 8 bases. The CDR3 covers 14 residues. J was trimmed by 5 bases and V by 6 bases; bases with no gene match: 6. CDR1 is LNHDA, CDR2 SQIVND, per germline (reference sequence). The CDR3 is CASREDRGRNTIYF. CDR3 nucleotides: TGTGCCAGTAGGGAAGACAGGGGACGAAACACCATATATTTT.

This CDR3 reads CASSQDGGWNEQFF. CDR3 nucleotides: TGTGCCAGCAGCCAAGACGGCGGATGGAATGAGCAGTTCTTC. V and J are TRBV4-2 and TRBJ2-1; no reliable D call. Trimming removed 0 bases at V and 7 bases at J, with 10 bases between. The germline gives CDR1 LGHNA, CDR2 YNFKEQ. The CDR3 consists of 14 residues.

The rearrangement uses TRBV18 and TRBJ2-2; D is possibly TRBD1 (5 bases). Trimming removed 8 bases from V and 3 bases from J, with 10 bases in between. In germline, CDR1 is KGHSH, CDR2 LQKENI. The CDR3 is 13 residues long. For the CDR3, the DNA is TGTGCCAGCACTCCCAGGGACACCGGGGAGCTGTTTTTT. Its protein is CASTPRDTGELFF.

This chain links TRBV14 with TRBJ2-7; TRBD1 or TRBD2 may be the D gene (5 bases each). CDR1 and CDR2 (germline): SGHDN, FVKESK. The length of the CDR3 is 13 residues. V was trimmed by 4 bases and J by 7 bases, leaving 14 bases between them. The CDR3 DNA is TGTGCCAGCAGCCCCGGCGGGTGGGGGGAGCAGTACTTC. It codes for CASSPGGWGEQYF.

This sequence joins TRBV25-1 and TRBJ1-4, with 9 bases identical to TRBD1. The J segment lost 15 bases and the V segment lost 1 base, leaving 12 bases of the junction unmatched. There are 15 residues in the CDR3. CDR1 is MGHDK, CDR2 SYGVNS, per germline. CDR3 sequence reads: CASSESGTGKSTMFF. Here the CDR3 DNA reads TGTGCCAGCAGTGAATCGGGGACAGGGAAAAGTACCATGTTTTTT.